Each of the 29 T cell receptor beta chains below was sequenced from the same sample in a study of STAT5B mutations in CD4+ large granular lymphocyte leukemia. Measured with immunoSEQ multiplex PCR; TCRdb has only the in-frame clones, and not every one. Found here are fewer than 35,000 clones, around two thirds of them singletons; the top ten hold roughly 0.48%. Sequenced: CD4+ T cells from blood buffy coats. The receptors stem from a human donor in good health.

The V gene is TRBV6-5, the J gene TRBJ2-6; D is unresolved. V was pared by 4 bases and J by 0 bases, with 7 bases between. Per the germline V gene, CDR1 is MNHEY and CDR2 is SVGAGI. This CDR3 spans 15 amino acids. The chain's CDR3 is CASSWSYSGANVLTF. CDR3 coding DNA: TGTGCCAGCAGTTGGTCCTACTCTGGGGCCAACGTCCTGACTTTC.

The rearrangement uses TRBV6-1 and TRBJ1-5; the D is unclear. Germline CDR1 is MNHNS and CDR2 is SASEGT. Trimming took 4 bases from V and 0 from J, leaving 13 bases between them. This CDR3 contains 16 residues. DNA for the CDR3: TGTGCCAGCAGTGTCGGATCCGTGAATAGCAATCAGCCCCAGCATTTT. Protein product: CASSVGSVNSNQPQHF.

This rearrangement joins TRBV6-1 to TRBJ2-5, with D possibly called TRBD1 or TRBD2 (5 bases each). Germline CDR1 MNHNS, CDR2 SASEGT. V lost 7 bases to trimming and J lost 5 bases, with 20 bases between them. The CDR3 length is 15 residues. The CDR3 region has the DNA TGTGCCAGCATTCCGGGACCCGGTCGGAGGGAGACCCAGTACTTC. Residues: CASIPGPGRRETQYF.

The count of this clone is one. The chain recombines TRBV10-2 with TRBJ2-3; D not resolved. Germline CDR1 is WSHSY and CDR2 is SAAADI. The V end lost 6 bases, the J end lost 0 bases, and 13 bases lay between the germline ends. The CDR3 has 15 residues. CDR3 DNA sequence: TGCGCCAGCAGGGCCGCGGTCTACAGCACAGATACGCAGTATTTT. Translation: CASRAAVYSTDTQYF.

This chain joins TRBV28 and TRBJ1-6; 9 nucleotides align to TRBD1. V was clipped by 8 bases and J by 5 bases; unmatched bases: 10. The CDR3 length is 16 residues. The germline gives CDR1 MDHEN, CDR2 SYDVKM. The CDR3 DNA sequence: TGTGCCAGCGGGGAACCGACAGGGGGTGATAATTCACCCCTCCACTTT. Translated, it gives CASGEPTGGDNSPLHF.

The rearrangement joins TRBV15 to TRBJ1-4; weak D call: TRBD1 (5 bases). The CDR3 extends over 14 amino acids. V was clipped by 3 bases and J by 7 bases, with 12 bases between them. Germline V gives CDR1 LNHNV, CDR2 YYDKDF (reference sequence). In DNA, the CDR3 is TGTGCCACCAGCAGGGCAGGGTTTGCTGAAAAACTGTTTTTT. Protein product: CATSRAGFAEKLFF.

The chain uses TRBV27 and TRBJ2-7; perhaps TRBD1 as D (6 bases). The V gene lost 3 bases and the J gene lost 0 bases, with 9 bases spanning the gap. The CDR3 loop spans 14 amino acids. Germline CDR1 is MNHEY and CDR2 is SMNVEV (reference sequence). For the CDR3, the DNA is TGTGCCAGCAGTTTTCAGGGGAGCTCCTACGAGCAGTACTTC. Its translation: CASSFQGSSYEQYF.

The CDR3 sequence: CATHLGGGRGETQYF. The CDR3 DNA follows: TGTGCCACACACCTCGGCGGGGGCAGGGGGGAGACCCAGTACTTC. This chain connects TRBV28 to TRBJ2-5; the D gene could be TRBD1 or TRBD2 (7 bases each). V lost 10 bases to trimming and J lost 5 bases, with 23 bases between them. This CDR3 region has 15 residues. Per germline, CDR1 MDHEN and CDR2 SYDVKM.

The rearrangement joins TRBV9 to TRBJ1-6, with D perhaps TRBD1 (5 bases). The CDR3 spans 14 residues. V gave up 4 bases and J gave up 7 bases, with 12 bases separating them. The germline CDR1 and CDR2 sequences are SGDLS and YYNGEE. The CDR3 bases are TGTGCCAGCAGCAGGGGCCCCGAAAATTCACCCCTCCACTTT. Protein: CASSRGPENSPLHF. Full variable domain (rest looked up from reference TRBV9 and TRBJ1-6): DSGVTQTPKHLITATGQRVTLRCSPRSGDLSVYWYQQSLDQGLQFLIQYYNGEERAKGNILERFSAQQFPDLHSELNLSSLELGDSALYFCASSRGPENSPLHFGNGTRLTVT.

The V and J genes are TRBV28 and TRBJ1-5; 8 bases fit TRBD1. V shed 6 bases, J shed 2 bases, and the junction held 6 bases outside the gene matches. CDR1 and CDR2 (germline): MDHEN, SYDVKM. CDR3 length equals 15 residues. The CDR3 spells CASRNQGAGNQPQHF. CDR3 nucleotide sequence: TGTGCCAGCAGAAATCAGGGGGCCGGCAATCAGCCCCAGCATTTT.

This clone was seen once. The rearrangement links TRBV4-1 to TRBJ2-4, with TRBD2 as a possible D gene (7 bases). The CDR3 is made up of 17 amino acids. Trimming removed 1 base from V and 4 bases from J, with 17 bases in between. Germline V gene sequence: CDR1 MGHRA, CDR2 YSYEKL. DNA for the CDR3: TGCGCCAGCAGCCAAGTCGCGGGGGCCGCACCAAAAAACATTCAGTACTTC. This translates into CASSQVAGAAPKNIQYF.

V gene TRBV6-6 combines with J gene TRBJ2-7, with TRBD1 identical over 7 bases. The germline V gene encodes CDR1 MNHNY and CDR2 SVGAGI (reference sequence). The CDR3 covers 14 residues. After removal of 5 bases from V and 4 bases from J, the junction contained 8 bases not matched to a gene. The DNA of the CDR3 is TGTGCCAGCAGTATGACAGGGCGCAATTACGAGCAGTACTTC. Translation: CASSMTGRNYEQYF.

The rearrangement uses TRBV11-2 and TRBJ2-7; 15 bases match TRBD2. Germline values: CDR1 SGHAT, CDR2 FQNNGV. The CDR3 has 16 residues. J was trimmed by 2 bases and V by 5 bases; bases with no gene match: 4. The CDR3 DNA follows: TGTGCCAGCAGCCAGGGACTAGCGGGGGGAGCCTACGAGCAGTACTTC. It translates to CASSQGLAGGAYEQYF.

This clone was detected only a few times. The chain recombines TRBV6-1 with TRBJ1-1; D remains ambiguous. CDR1 MNHNS and CDR2 SASEGT come from the germline V gene. V was trimmed by 7 bases and J by 0 bases, leaving 9 bases between them. This CDR3 comprises 13 residues. The CDR3 protein is CASTVSMNTEAFF. DNA of the CDR3: TGTGCCAGCACTGTATCGATGAACACTGAAGCTTTCTTT.

This chain joins TRBV6-5 and TRBJ1-1; tentative D call: TRBD1 (6 bases). With 6 bases removed from V and 3 bases from J, the gap between germline ends came to 11 bases. CDR1 and CDR2 from the germline V gene are MNHEY and SVGAGI. The length of the CDR3 is 13 residues. The DNA of the CDR3 is TGTGCCAGCAGACCAGCAGGGGACACTGAAGCTTTCTTT. Translating gives CASRPAGDTEAFF.

In this sample, this clone turned up once. The rearrangement joins TRBV27 to TRBJ2-1; TRBD2 matches at 13 bases. V lost 7 bases and J lost 12; bases outside the gene matches: 9. This CDR3 is built from 14 residues. The germline gives CDR1 MNHEY, CDR2 SMNVEV (reference sequence). CDR3 bases: TGTGCCAGCAAACTAGCGGGGGGGCCAGCAGGGCAGTTCTTC. This encodes CASKLAGGPAGQFF.

This clone was found once. The chain combines TRBV13 with TRBJ2-3; D gene uncertain. The CDR3 totals 14 residues. Germline V gene sequence: CDR1 PRHDT, CDR2 FYEKMQ (reference sequence). V gave up 2 bases and J gave up 2 bases, with 8 bases separating them. The CDR3 DNA reads TGTGCCAGCAGCTTAAACGGTCACACAGATACGCAGTATTTT. Translating it yields CASSLNGHTDTQYF.

This chain connects TRBV6-1 to TRBJ1-5; tentative D call: TRBD1 (6 bases). There are 15 residues in the CDR3. V was pared by 10 bases and J by 4 bases, with 20 bases between. Looked up from germline, CDR1 is MNHNS and CDR2 is SASEGT. The CDR3 bases are TGTGCCACGAGAGGATCGGGACATAGTAATCAGCCCCAGCATTTT. It translates to CATRGSGHSNQPQHF.

The V and J genes are TRBV10-1 and TRBJ2-1; the D gene is possibly TRBD1 (6 bases). The CDR3 totals 14 residues. V was cut by 10 bases and J by 5 bases, with 18 bases left in between. CDR1 is WNHNN and CDR2 is SYGVQD in the germline V gene (reference sequence). This chain's CDR3 is CAMPGQPRNNEQFF. The CDR3, as DNA: TGCGCCATGCCCGGACAGCCCAGGAACAATGAGCAGTTCTTC.

The V call is TRBV11-3, the J call TRBJ1-2, with TRBD1 identical over 10 bases. The CDR3 contains 16 residues. V lost 4 bases to trimming and J lost 4 bases; unmatched junction nucleotides: 9. Germline V lookup: CDR1 SGHNT, CDR2 YENEEA. The chain's CDR3 is CASSSSGQGVGYGYTF. CDR3 bases: TGTGCCAGCAGCTCTTCAGGACAGGGGGTGGGCTATGGCTACACCTTC. Supplemented by reference TRBV11-3 and TRBJ1-2, the full variable domain reads EAGVVQSPRYKIIEKKQPVAFWCNPISGHNTLYWYLQNLGQGPELLIRYENEEAVDDSQLPKDRFSAERLKGVDSTLKIQPAELGDSAVYLCASSSSGQGVGYGYTFGSGTRLTVV.

The rearrangement joins TRBV21-1 to TRBJ2-2. TRBV21-1 is termed a pseudogene. The CDR3 is made up of 17 amino acids. The CDR3 region is CASSPRRGEIGTGELFF. The CDR3 DNA is TGTGCCAGCAGTCCCAGGAGAGGGGAAATCGGCACCGGGGAGCTGTTTTTT.

The V and J genes are TRBV27 and TRBJ2-3; weak D call: TRBD1 (7 bases). The CDR3 runs to 19 residues. The germline gives CDR1 MNHEY, CDR2 SMNVEV (reference sequence). Trimming pared 3 bases from V and 0 bases from J, leaving 22 bases between. The CDR3 loop is CASSLGGSDRATSTDTQYF. CDR3 DNA: TGTGCCAGCAGTTTGGGGGGAAGCGACAGGGCAACAAGCACAGATACGCAGTATTTT.

This clone was picked up a small number of times. The chain links TRBV18 to TRBJ1-2, with 7 bases fitting TRBD1. The length of the CDR3 is 15 residues. V gave up 5 bases and J gave up 7 bases; unmatched junction bases: 13. Germline CDR1 reads KGHSH; CDR2 reads LQKENI. CDR3 region: CASSTLPGQSSGYTF. The CDR3 DNA is TGTGCCAGCTCAACCCTTCCGGGACAGTCCTCTGGCTACACCTTC. The full variable domain, in which reference TRBV18 and TRBJ1-2 provide the parts outside the CDR3, is NAGVMQNPRHLVRRRGQEARLRCSPMKGHSHVYWYRQLPEEGLKFMVYLQKENIIDESGMPKERFSAEFPKEGPSILRIQQVVRGDSAAYFCASSTLPGQSSGYTFGSGTRLTVV.

This sequence joins TRBV18 and TRBJ2-1, with 10 bases identical to TRBD2. Looked up from germline, CDR1 is KGHSH and CDR2 is LQKENI. Trimming at V came to 2 bases and at J to 6 bases, leaving 10 bases not matched to a gene. CDR3 length equals 17 residues. CDR3 bases: TGTGCCAGCTCACCAAGCGGGGGGGCCAGTTTGGGCAATGAGCAGTTCTTC. As protein: CASSPSGGASLGNEQFF.

The chain is built from TRBV5-1 and TRBJ2-7; D unresolved. With 2 bases removed from V and 1 base from J, the gap between germline ends came to 7 bases. The CDR3 consists of 13 residues. Germline V gene lookup returns CDR1 SGHRS and CDR2 YFSETQ. CDR3 DNA sequence: TGCGCCAGCAGCTTTTTAAGGTCCTACGAGCAGTACTTC. This sequence encodes CASSFLRSYEQYF.

The chain joins TRBV11-2 to TRBJ2-5; D gene unclear. The CDR3 loop spans 13 amino acids. Trimming shortened V by 4 bases and J by 5 bases, and 11 bases separated the two germline ends. Germline CDR1 SGHAT, CDR2 FQNNGV. The CDR3 reads CASSSERSETQYF. CDR3 DNA sequence: TGTGCCAGCAGCTCCGAGAGATCGGAGACCCAGTACTTC.

The V call is TRBV4-2, the J call TRBJ1-4; D uncertain. Looked up from germline, CDR1 is LGHNA and CDR2 is YNFKEQ. The CDR3 has 15 amino acids. Trimming removed 4 bases at V and 0 bases at J, with 9 bases between. The DNA for the CDR3 is TGTGCCAGCAGCCTCACGATTGCAACTAATGAAAAACTGTTTTTT. Translated, it gives CASSLTIATNEKLFF.

The chain combines TRBV27 with TRBJ2-1; 7 bases match TRBD2. V gave up 2 bases and J gave up 5 bases; unmatched junction bases: 3. The CDR3 loop spans 14 amino acids. Per germline, CDR1 MNHEY and CDR2 SMNVEV (reference sequence). The CDR3 spells CASSLLAVNNEQFF. CDR3 DNA sequence: TGTGCCAGCAGTTTACTAGCGGTAAACAATGAGCAGTTCTTC.

The DNA of the CDR3 is TGTGCCAGCACCGGACAGGGGGTGGGGGAGACCCAGTACTTC. Translation: CASTGQGVGETQYF. V gene TRBV6-6 combines with J gene TRBJ2-5, with 10 bases that match TRBD1. The trim removed 7 bases at V and 5 bases at J, leaving 7 bases unmatched. The CDR3 is made up of 14 amino acids. Looked up from germline, CDR1 is MNHNY and CDR2 is SVGAGI (reference sequence).